This T cell receptor (beta chain) stems from a study of graft-versus-host responses after intestinal transplantation. Study-wide background: Once they had received anti-thymocyte globulin induction, all recipients took tacrolimus and steroids for three to four years. Study-wide results and limits: Peak levels of circulating GvH clones tracked with early post-transplant HvG declines.

The CDR3 consists of 12 residues. V shed 9 bases and J shed 4 bases, with 13 bases lying between them. Germline CDR1 ENHRY, CDR2 SYGVKD. Notes on this clone: As yet, its antigen is unknown.

Profiling relied on immunoSEQ multiplex PCR, and the TCRdb table lists in-frame clones only, not all of them. The table lists some 13,000 clones, about 83% of them singletons. The source is a human patient who received an intestinal transplant, so some T cells may come from the graft donor. The sample in question was PBMCs, obtained after intestinal transplantation. V usage is TRBV10-3 and J usage is TRBJ2-7; D possibly matches TRBD1 or TRBD2 (6 bases each). DNA for the CDR3: TGTGCCATTAGGGGGGATCGATACGAGCAGTACTTC. Its protein is CAIRGDRYEQYF.